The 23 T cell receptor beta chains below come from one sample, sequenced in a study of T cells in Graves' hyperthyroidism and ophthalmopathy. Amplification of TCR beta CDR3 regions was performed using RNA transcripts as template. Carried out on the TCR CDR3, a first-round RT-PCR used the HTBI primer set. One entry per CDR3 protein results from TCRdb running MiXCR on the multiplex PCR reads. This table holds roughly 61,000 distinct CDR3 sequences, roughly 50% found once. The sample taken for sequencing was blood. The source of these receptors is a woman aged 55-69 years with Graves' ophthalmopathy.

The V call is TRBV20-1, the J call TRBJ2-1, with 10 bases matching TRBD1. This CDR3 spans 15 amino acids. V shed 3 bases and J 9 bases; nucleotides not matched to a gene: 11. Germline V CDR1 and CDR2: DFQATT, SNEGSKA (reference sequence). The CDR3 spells CSARGGQGDSGEQFF. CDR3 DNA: TGCAGTGCTAGGGGAGGACAGGGGGATTCGGGTGAGCAGTTCTTC.

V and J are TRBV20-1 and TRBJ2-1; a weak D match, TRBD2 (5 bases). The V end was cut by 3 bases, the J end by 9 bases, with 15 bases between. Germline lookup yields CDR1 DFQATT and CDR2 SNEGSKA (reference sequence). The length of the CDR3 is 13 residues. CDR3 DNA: TGCAGTGCTAGGGAGGACTGGAACACTGAGCAGTTCTTC. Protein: CSAREDWNTEQFF.

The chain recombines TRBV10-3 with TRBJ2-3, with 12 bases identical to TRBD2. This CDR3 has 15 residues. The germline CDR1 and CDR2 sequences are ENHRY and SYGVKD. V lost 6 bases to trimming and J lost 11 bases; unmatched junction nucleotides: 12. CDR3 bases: TGTGCCATCAGATTATCTAGCGGGAGGGCAGATGAGCAGTATTTT. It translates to CAIRLSSGRADEQYF.

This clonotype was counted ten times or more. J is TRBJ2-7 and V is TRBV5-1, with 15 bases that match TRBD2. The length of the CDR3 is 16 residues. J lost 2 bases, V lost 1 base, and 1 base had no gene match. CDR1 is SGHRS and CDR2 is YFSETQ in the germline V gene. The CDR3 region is CASSLWTSGRAYEQYF. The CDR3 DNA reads TGCGCCAGCAGCTTGTGGACTAGCGGGAGGGCCTACGAGCAGTACTTC.

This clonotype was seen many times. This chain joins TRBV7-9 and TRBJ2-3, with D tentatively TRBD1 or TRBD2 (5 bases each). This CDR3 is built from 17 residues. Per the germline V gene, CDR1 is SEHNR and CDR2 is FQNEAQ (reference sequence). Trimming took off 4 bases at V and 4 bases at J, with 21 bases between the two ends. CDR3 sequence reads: CASSSPSRAPGPDTQYF. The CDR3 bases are TGTGCCAGCAGCTCCCCAAGCAGGGCCCCGGGACCAGATACGCAGTATTTT.

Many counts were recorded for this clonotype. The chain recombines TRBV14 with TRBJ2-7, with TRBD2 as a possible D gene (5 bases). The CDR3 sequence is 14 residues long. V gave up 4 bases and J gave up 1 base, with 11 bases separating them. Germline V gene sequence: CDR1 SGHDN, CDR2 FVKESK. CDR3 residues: CASSRTGVSYEQYF. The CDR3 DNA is TGTGCCAGCAGCCGGACCGGGGTTTCCTACGAGCAGTACTTC.

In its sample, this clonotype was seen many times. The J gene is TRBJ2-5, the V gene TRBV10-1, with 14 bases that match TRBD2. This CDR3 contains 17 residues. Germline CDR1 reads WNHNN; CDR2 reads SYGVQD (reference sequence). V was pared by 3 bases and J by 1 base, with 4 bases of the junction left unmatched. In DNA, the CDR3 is TGCGCCAGCAGTGAAGGACTAGCGGGGGGATTCCAAGAGACCCAGTACTTC. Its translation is CASSEGLAGGFQETQYF.

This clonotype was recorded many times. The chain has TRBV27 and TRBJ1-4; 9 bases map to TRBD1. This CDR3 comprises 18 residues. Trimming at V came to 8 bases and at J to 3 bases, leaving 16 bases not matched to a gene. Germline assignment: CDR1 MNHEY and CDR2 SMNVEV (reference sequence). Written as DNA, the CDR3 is TGTGCCAGCCGCCCCCCCGGGACAGGGAGGAGAGCTAATGAAAAACTGTTTTTT. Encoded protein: CASRPPGTGRRANEKLFF.

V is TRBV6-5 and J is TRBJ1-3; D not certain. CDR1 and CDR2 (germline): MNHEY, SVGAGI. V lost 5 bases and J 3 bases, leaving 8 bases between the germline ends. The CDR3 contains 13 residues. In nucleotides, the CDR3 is TGTGCCAGCAGTACCGGGGTTGGAAACACCATATATTTT. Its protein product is CASSTGVGNTIYF.

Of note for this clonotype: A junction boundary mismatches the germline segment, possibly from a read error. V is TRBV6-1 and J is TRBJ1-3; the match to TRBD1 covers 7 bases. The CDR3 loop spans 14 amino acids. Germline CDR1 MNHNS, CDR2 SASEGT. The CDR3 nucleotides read TGTGCCAACAGTGAAAAGGACAGGGGAAACACCATATATTTT. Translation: CANSEKDRGNTIYF.

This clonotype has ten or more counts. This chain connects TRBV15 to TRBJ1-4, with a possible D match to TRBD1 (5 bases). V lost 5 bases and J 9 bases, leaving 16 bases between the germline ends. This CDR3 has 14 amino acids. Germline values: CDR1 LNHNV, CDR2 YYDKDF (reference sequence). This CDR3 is CATSHPPGRQKLFF. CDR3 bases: TGTGCCACCAGCCATCCCCCGGGGCGGCAAAAACTGTTTTTT.

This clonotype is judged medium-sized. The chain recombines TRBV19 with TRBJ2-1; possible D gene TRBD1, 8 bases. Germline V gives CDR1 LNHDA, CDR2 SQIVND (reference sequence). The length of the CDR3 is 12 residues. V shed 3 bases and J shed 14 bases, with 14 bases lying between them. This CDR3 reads CASSIGQGGKFF. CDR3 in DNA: TGTGCCAGTAGTATTGGACAGGGAGGGAAGTTCTTC.

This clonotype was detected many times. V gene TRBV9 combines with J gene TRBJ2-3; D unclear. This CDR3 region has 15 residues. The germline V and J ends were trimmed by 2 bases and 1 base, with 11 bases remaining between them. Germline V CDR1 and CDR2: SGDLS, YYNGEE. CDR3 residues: CASSVASVGTDTQYF. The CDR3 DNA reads TGTGCCAGCAGCGTCGCCTCGGTGGGCACAGATACGCAGTATTTT.

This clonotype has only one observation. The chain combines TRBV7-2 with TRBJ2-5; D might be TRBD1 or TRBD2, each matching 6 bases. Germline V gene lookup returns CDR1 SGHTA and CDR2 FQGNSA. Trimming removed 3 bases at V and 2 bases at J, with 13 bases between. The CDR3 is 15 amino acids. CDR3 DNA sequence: TGTGCCAGCAGCTTCGGGGGCAGGGAGCAAGAGACCCAGTACTTC. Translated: CASSFGGREQETQYF.

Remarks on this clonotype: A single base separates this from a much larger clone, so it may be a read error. The CDR3 coding sequence is TGTGCCAGCAGTTACGGGGCAGGCCTCGGGTACAATGAGCAGTTCTTC. Translating gives CASSYGAGLGYNEQFF. The V and J genes are TRBV6-2 or TRBV6-3 and TRBJ2-1; tentatively, D is TRBD1 (5 bases). Germline CDR1 and CDR2: MNHEY and SVGEGT. The CDR3 is made up of 16 amino acids. Trimming stripped 2 bases from V and 4 bases from J, with 15 bases between.

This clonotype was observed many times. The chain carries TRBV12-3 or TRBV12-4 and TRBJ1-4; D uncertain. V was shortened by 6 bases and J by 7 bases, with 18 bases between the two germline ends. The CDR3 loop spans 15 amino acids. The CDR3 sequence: CASRGWRSSAEKLFF. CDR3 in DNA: TGTGCCAGCAGGGGATGGCGGAGTAGTGCTGAAAAACTGTTTTTT.

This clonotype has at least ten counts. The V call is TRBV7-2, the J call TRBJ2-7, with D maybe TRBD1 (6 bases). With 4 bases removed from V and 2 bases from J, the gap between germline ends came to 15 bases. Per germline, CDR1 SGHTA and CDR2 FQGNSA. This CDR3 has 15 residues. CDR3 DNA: TGTGCCAGCAGCTCCACCGCCAGGGGAACCTACGAGCAGTACTTC. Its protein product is CASSSTARGTYEQYF.

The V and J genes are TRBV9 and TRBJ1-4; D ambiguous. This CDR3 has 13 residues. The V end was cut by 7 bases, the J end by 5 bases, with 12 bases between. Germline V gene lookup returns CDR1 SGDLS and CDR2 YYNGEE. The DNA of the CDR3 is TGTGCCAGCGGTGGACTGCGGAATGAAAAACTGTTTTTT. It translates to CASGGLRNEKLFF.

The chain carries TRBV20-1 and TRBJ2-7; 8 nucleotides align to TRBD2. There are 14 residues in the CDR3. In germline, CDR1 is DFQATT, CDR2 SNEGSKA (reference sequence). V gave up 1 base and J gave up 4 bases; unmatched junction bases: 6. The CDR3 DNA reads TGCAGTGCTAGAGCAGCGGGGGCCATGTACGAGCAGTACTTC. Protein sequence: CSARAAGAMYEQYF.

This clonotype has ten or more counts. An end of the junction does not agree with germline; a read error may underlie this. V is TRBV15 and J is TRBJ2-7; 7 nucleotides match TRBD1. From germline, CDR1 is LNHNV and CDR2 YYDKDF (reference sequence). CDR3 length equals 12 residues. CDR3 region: CATSRDLGPRGF. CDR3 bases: TGTGCCACCAGCAGAGATTTGGGTCCCAGGGGGTTC.

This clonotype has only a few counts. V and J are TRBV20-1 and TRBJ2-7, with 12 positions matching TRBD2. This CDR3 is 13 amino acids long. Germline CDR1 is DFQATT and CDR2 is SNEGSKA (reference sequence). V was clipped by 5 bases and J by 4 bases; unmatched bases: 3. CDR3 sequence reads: CSAPTSGSYEQYF. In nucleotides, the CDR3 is TGCAGTGCTCCGACTAGCGGGAGTTACGAGCAGTACTTC.

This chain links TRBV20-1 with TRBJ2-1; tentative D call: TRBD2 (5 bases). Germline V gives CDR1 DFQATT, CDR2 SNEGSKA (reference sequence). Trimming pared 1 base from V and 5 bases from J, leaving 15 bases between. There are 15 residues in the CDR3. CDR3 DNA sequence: TGCAGTGCTAGAGCCCAATGGGCCGGGGACAATGAGCAGTTCTTC. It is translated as CSARAQWAGDNEQFF.

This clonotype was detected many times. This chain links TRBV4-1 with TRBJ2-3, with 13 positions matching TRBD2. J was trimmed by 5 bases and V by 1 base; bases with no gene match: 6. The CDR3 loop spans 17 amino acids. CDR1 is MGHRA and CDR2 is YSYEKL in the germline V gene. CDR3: CASSQGGTSGNQDTQYF. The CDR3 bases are TGCGCCAGCAGCCAAGGTGGGACTAGCGGGAATCAAGATACGCAGTATTTT.